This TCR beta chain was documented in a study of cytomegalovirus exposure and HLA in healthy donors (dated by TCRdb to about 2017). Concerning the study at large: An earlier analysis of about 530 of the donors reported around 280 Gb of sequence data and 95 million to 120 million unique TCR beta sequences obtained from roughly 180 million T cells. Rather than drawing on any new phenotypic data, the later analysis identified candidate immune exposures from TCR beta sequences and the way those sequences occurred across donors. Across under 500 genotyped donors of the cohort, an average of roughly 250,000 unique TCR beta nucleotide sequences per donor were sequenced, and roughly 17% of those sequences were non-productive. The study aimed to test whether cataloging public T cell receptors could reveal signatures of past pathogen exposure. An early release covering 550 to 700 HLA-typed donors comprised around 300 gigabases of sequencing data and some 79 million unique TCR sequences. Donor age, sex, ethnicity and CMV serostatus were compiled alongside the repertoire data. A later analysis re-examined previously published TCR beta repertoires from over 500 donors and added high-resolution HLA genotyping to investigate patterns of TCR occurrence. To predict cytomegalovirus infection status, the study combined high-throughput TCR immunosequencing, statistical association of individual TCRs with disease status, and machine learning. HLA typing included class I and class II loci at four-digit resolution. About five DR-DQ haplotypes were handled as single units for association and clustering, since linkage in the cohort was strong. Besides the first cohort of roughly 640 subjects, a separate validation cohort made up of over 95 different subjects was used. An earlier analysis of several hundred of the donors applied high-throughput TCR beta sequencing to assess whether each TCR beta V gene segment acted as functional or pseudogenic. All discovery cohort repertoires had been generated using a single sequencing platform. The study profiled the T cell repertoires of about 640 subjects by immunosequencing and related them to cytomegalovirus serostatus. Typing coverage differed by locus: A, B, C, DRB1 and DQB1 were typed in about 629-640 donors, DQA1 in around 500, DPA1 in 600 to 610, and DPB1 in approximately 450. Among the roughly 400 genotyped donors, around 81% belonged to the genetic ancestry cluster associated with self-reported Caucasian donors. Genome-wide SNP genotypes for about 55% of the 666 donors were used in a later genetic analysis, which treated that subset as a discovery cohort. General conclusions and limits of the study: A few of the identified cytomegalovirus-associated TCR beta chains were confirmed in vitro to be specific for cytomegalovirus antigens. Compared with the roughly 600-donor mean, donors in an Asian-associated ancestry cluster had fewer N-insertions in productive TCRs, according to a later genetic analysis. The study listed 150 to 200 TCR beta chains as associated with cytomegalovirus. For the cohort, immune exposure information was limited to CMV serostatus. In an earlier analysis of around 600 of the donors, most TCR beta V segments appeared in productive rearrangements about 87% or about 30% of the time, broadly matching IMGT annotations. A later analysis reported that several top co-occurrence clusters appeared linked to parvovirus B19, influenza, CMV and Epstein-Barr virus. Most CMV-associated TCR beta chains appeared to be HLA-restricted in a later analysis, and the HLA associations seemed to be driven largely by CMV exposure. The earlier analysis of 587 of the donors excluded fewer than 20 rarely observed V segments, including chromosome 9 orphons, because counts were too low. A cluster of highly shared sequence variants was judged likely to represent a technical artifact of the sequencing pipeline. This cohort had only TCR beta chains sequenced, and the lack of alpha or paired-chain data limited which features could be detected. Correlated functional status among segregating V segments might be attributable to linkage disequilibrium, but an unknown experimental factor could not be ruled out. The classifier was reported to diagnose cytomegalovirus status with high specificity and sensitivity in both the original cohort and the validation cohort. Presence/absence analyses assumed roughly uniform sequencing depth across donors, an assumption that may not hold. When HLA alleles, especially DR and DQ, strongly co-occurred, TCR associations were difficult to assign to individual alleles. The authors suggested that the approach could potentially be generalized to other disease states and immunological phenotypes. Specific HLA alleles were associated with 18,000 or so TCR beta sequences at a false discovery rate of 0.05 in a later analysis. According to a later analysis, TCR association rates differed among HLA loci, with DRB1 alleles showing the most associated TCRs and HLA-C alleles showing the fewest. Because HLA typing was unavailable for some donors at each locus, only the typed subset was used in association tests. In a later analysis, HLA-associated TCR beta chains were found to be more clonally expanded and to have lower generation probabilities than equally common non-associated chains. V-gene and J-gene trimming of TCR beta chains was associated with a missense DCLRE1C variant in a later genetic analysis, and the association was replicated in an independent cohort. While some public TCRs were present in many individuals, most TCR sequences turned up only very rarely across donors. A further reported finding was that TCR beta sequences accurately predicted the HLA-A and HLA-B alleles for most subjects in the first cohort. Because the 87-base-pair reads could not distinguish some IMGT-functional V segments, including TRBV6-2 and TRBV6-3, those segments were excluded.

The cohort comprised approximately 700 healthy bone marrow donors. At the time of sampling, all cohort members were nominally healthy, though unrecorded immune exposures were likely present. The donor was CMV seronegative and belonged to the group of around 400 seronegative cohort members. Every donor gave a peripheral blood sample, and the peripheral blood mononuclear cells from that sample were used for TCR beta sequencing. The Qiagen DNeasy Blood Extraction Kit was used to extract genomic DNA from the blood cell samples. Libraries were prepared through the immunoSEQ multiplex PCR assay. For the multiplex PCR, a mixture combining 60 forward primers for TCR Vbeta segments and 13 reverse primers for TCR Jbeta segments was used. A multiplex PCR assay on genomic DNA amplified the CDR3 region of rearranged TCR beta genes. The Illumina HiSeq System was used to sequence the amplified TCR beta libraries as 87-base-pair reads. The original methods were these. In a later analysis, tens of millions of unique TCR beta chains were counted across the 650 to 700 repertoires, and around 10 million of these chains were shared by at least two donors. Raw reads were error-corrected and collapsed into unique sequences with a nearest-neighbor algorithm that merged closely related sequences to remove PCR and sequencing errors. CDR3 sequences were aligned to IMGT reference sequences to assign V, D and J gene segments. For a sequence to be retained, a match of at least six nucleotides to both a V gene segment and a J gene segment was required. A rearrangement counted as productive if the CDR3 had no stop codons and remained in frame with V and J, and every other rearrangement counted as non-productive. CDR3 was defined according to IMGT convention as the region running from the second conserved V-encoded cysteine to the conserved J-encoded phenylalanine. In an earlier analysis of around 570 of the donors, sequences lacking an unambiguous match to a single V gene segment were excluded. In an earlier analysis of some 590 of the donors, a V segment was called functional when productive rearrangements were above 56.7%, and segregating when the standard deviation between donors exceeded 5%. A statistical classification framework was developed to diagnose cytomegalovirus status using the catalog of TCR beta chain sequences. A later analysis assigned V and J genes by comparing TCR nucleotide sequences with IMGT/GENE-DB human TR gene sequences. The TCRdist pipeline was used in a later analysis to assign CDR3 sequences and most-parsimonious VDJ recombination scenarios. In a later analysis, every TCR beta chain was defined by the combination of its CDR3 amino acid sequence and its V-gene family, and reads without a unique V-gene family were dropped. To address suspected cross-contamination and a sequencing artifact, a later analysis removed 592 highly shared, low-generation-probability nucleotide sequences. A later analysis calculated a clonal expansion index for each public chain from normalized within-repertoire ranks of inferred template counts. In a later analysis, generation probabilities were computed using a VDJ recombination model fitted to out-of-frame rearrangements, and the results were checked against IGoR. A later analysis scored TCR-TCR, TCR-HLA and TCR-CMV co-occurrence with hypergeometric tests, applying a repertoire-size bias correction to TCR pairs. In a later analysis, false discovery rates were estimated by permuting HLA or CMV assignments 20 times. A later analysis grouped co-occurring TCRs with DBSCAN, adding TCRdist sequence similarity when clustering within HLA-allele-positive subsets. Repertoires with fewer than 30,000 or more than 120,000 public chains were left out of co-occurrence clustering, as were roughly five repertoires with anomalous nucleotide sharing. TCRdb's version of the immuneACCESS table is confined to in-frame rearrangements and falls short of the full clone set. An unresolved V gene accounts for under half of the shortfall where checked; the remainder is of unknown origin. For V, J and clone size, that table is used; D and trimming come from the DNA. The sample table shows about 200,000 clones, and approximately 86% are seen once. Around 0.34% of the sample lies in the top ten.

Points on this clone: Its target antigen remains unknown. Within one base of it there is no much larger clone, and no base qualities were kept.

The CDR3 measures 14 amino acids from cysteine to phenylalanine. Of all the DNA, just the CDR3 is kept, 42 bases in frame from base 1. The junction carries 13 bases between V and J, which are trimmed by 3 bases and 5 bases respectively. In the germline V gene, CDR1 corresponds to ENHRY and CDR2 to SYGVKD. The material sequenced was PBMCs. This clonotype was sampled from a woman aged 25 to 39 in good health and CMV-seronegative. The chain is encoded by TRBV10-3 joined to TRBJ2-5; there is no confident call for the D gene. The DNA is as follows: TGTGCCATCAGTGACCCCCCCTTCGGGGAGACCCAGTACTTC. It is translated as CAISDPPFGETQYF.